This T cell receptor beta chain was captured in a study of molecular identifiers for immune sequencing clone quantification. In the study overall: Sequencing covered four of five parts into which replicate RNA from approximately 22,000 or 94,000 naive CD8 cells was split.

A few counts support this clonotype. Its matching antigen is unknown. An end of the junction does not agree with germline; a read error may underlie this. General study points: Effector cells had over 99% of their molecules in clones above 20 RNA copies, while naive cells had under 1%. Jurkat TCR RNA that was spiked in from one cell was reportedly detectable among 950,000 to 1,000,000 naive cells.

CDR3 size: 13 residues. Previously described methods and listed TCR primers were employed for the bulk TCR libraries. TCRdb re-called the PCR reads through MiXCR, storing one row per CDR3 protein. The data show 80,000 to 100,000 distinct CDR3 sequences, roughly a quarter seen once. Sequences were obtained from naive CD8+ T cells from blood, with Jurkat cell RNA spiked in. Noted subset: FACS-sorted CD8+CD4-CCR7+CD45RA+ naive T cells. This receptor was obtained from a human donor in good health. Some libraries in this study had Jurkat cell RNA spiked in. The chain joins TRBV12-3 or TRBV12-4 to TRBJ2-7; D possibly corresponds to TRBD2 (5 bases). In nucleotides, the CDR3 is TGTGCCAGCGGTTTCGGGGATTCCTACGAGCAGTACTTC. Its translation is CASGFGDSYEQYF.